These 6 T cell receptor beta chains were sequenced from one sample in a study of blood T cell repertoires in COVID-19. Produced via immunoSEQ multiplex PCR; TCRdb's table is partial and in-frame only. Of about 410,000 clones listed, 89% are singletons. The sequencing sample was made of peripheral blood. Receptor source: a woman aged 40-49 years with COVID-19, enrolled during active disease.

This clone was counted a few times. V and J are TRBV27 and TRBJ2-5, with D possibly TRBD2 on 5 matching bases. Germline V gene sequence: CDR1 MNHEY, CDR2 SMNVEV (reference sequence). The CDR3 consists of 13 residues. Trimming cost V 10 bases and J 4 bases, with 16 bases left between them. CDR3 region: CATTPTGIETQYF. CDR3 nucleotides: TGTGCCACCACCCCAACGGGAATAGAGACCCAGTACTTC.

V usage is TRBV12-2 and J usage is TRBJ1-4. TRBV12-2 is a pseudogene. CDR3 length: 16 residues. CDR3 sequence (DNA): TGTGCAAGTCCCCGTAGCCCGGCCCCCTATAATGAAAAACTGTTTTTT. Amino acid sequence: CASPRSPAPYNEKLFF.

The DNA of the CDR3 is TGTGCCAGCAGCTTCAAGACCGGGACTTCCTTCTCTAGCACAGATACGCAGTATTTT. Amino acid sequence: CASSFKTGTSFSSTDTQYF. The chain has TRBV7-9 and TRBJ2-3; D perhaps matches TRBD2 (6 bases). The CDR3 is 19 residues long. Trimming removed 3 bases from V and 0 bases from J, with 22 bases in between. The germline V gene encodes CDR1 SEHNR and CDR2 FQNEAQ (reference sequence).

The chain has TRBV7-9 and TRBJ2-2, with D possibly matching TRBD2 (5 bases). V lost 3 bases, J lost 4 bases, and 15 bases lay in between. The CDR3 extends over 16 amino acids. Germline values: CDR1 SEHNR, CDR2 FQNEAQ (reference sequence). CDR3 residues: CASSFVVPRGTGELFF. The CDR3, as DNA: TGTGCCAGCAGCTTCGTCGTCCCTCGGGGCACCGGGGAGCTGTTTTTT. The variable domain in full, completed from reference TRBV7-9 and TRBJ2-2, reads DTGVSQNPRHKITKRGQNVTFRCDPISEHNRLYWYRQTLGQGPEFLTYFQNEAQLEKSRLLSDRFSAERPKGSFSTLEIQRTEQGDSAMYLCASSFVVPRGTGELFFGEGSRLTVL.

This chain uses TRBV5-1 with TRBJ1-4; maybe TRBD1 (5 bases). V lost 3 bases, J lost 8 bases, and 14 bases lay in between. Germline V lookup: CDR1 SGHRS, CDR2 YFSETQ. There are 14 residues in the CDR3. The CDR3: CASSSQGSSEKLFF. The CDR3 nucleotides read TGCGCCAGCAGCTCCCAGGGTTCAAGCGAAAAACTGTTTTTT.

J is TRBJ1-2 and V is TRBV27; 8 bases agree with TRBD1. The trim removed 0 bases at V and 4 bases at J, leaving 7 bases unmatched. CDR1 and CDR2 from the germline V gene are MNHEY and SMNVEV (reference sequence). The CDR3 spans 16 residues. The CDR3 region is CASSLSGAGGFYGYTF. The CDR3 DNA sequence: TGTGCCAGCAGTTTATCGGGGGCAGGGGGCTTCTATGGCTACACCTTC.